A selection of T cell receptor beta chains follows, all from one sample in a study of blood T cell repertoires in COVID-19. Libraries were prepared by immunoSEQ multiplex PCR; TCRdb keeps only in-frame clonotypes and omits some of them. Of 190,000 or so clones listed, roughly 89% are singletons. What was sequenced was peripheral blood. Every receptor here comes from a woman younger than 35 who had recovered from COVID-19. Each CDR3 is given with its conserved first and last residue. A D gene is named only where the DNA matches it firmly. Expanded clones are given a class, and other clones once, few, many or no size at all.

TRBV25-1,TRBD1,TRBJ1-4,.,TGTGCCAGCAGTGAGCCGACAGGGGGTAATGAAAAACTGTTTTTT,CASSEPTGGNEKLFF
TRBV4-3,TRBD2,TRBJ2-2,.,TGCGCCAGCAGCCAGGGTAGCGGGAGTGGCACCGGGGAGCTGTTTTTT,CASSQGSGSGTGELFF
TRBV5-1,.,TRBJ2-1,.,TGCGCCAGCAGCTTGGGTCGGCGGAGTAGCTCCTACAATGAGCAGTTCTTC,CASSLGRRSSSYNEQFF
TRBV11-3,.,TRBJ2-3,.,TGTGCCAGCAGCTGGAGTAGCACAGATACGCAGTATTTT,CASSWSSTDTQYF
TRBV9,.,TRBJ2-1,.,TGTGCCAGCAGCGTAGGCGGGGGCGGAATGAATGAGCAGTTCTTC,CASSVGGGGMNEQFF
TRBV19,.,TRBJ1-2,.,TGTGCCAGTAAGGGGCAGGAATACTATGGCTACACCTTC,CASKGQEYYGYTF
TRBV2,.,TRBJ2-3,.,TGTGCCAGCAGTGATGCGACGAGGGGCACAGATACGCAGTATTTT,CASSDATRGTDTQYF
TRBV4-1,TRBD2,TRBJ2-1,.,TGCGCCAGCAGCCAACCCGGCGTCCTAGCGGGTATTAACAATGAGCAGTTCTTC,CASSQPGVLAGINNEQFF
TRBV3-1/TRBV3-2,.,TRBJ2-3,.,TGTGCCAGCAGCCCTGGGTCTAGCGATATCCATACGCAGTATTTT,CASSPGSSDIHTQYF
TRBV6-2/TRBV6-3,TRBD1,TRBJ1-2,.,TGTGCCAGCAGTTCCGTCCCTGAGGGGGCCCCACCTGATTATGGCTACACCTTC,CASSSVPEGAPPDYGYTF
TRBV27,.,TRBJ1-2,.,TGTGCCAGCAGCCCCTTGCGGGTTAATGACTATGGCTACACCTTC,CASSPLRVNDYGYTF
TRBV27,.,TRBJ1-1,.,TGTGCCAGCAGTTTCCTCCGAGCCGGTACTGAAGCTTTCTTT,CASSFLRAGTEAFF
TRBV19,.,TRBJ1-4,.,TGTGCCAGTAGTTCCGGGACACCCGATGAAAAACTGTTTTTT,CASSSGTPDEKLFF
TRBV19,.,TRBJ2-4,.,TGTGCCCTCCTCGAGGGTGACAAAAACATTCAGTACTTC,CALLEGDKNIQYF
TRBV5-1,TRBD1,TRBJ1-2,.,TGCGCCAGCAGTATCACAGGGGGCGCTAACTATGGCTACACCTTC,CASSITGGANYGYTF
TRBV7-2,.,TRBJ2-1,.,TGTGCCAGCAGCTTAGGTCAACGGGGTGAGCAGTTCTTC,CASSLGQRGEQFF
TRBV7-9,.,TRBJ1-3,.,TGTGCCAGCAGCCCACTGGGCAATTCTGGAAACACCATATATTTT,CASSPLGNSGNTIYF
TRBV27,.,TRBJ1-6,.,TGTGCCAGCAGTTTATCCGCGCTTCGCTCCTATAATTCACCCCTCCACTTT,CASSLSALRSYNSPLHF
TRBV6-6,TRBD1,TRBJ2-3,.,TGTGCCAGCAGTCCGACCGGGACAGAAGTTTTCACAGATACGCAGTATTTT,CASSPTGTEVFTDTQYF
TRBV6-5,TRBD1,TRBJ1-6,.,TGTGCCAGCAGTTATATCTCGGCAGGGGGTAATTCACCCCTCCACTTT,CASSYISAGGNSPLHF
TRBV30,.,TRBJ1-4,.,TGTGCCTGGAGTAAGGGGGACCAGGAAAAACTGTTTTTT,CAWSKGDQEKLFF
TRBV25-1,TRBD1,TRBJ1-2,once,TGTGCCAGCTCGACTACGGACAGGGCGGCAAAGCAGTATGGCTACACCTTC,CASSTTDRAAKQYGYTF
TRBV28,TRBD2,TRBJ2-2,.,TGTACTAGCGCGAACACCGGGGAGCTGTTTTTT,CTSANTGELFF
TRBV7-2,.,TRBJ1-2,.,TGTGCCAGCAGCTTAGTACAGCCCTATGGCTACACCTTC,CASSLVQPYGYTF
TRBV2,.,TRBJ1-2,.,TGTGCCAGCAGTGACACAGCCAACTATGGCTACACCTTC,CASSDTANYGYTF
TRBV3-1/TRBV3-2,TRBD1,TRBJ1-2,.,TGTGCCAGCAGCCAAGGATTAGGACAGGTTGTTTCCTATGGCTACACCTTC,CASSQGLGQVVSYGYTF
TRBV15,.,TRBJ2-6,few,TGTGCCACCAGCAGGGAAGCGGAAGGGGGCTCTGGGGCCAACGTCCTGACTTTC,CATSREAEGGSGANVLTF
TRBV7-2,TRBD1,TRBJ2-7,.,TGTGCCAGCAGCCGCCGGGACAGGGTCTCCGAGCAGTACTTC,CASSRRDRVSEQYF
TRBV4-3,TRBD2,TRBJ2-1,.,TGCGCCAGCAGCTACGGGACTAGCGGGTCTTACTCCTACAATGAGCAGTTCTTC,CASSYGTSGSYSYNEQFF
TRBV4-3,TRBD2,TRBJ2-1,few,TGCGCCAGCAGCCCGACTAGCGGGATTTACAATGAGCAGTTCTTC,CASSPTSGIYNEQFF
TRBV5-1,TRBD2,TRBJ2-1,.,TGCGCCAGCAGCTTGGTTTCTAGCGGGAGCAATGAGCAGTTCTTC,CASSLVSSGSNEQFF